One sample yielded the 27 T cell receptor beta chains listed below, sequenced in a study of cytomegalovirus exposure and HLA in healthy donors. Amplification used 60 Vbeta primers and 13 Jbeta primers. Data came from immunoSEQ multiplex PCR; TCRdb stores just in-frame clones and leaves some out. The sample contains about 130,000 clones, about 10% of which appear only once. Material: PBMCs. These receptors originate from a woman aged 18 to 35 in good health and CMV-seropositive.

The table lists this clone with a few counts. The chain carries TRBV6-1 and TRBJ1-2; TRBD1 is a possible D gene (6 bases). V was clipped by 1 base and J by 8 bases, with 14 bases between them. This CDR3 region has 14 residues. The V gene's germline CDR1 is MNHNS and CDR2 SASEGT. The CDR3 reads CASSEVVGTRGYTF. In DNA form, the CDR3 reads TGTGCCAGCAGTGAAGTAGTCGGGACAAGAGGCTACACCTTC.

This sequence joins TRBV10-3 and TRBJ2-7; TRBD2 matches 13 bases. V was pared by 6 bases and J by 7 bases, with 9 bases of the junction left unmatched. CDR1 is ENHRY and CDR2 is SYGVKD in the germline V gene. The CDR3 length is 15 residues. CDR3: CAISKGTSGIGEQYF. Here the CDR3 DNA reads TGTGCCATCAGCAAAGGGACTAGCGGGATTGGGGAGCAGTACTTC.

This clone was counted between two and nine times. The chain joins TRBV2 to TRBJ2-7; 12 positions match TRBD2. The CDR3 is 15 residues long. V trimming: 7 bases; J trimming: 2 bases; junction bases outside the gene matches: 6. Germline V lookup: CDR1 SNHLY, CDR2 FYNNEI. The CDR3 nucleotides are TGTGCCAGCATGAGACTAGCGGGAGATACCTACGAGCAGTACTTC. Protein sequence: CASMRLAGDTYEQYF.

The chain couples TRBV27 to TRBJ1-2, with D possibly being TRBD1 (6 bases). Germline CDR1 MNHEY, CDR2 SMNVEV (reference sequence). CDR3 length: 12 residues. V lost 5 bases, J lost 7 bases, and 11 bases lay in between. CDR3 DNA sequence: TGTGCCAGCAGTCAAACAGGGACTGGCTACACCTTC. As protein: CASSQTGTGYTF.

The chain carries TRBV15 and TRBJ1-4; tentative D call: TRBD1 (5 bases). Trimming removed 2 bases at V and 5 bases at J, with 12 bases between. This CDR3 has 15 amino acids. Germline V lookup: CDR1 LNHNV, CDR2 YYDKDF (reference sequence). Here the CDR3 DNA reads TGTGCCACCAGCAGACCCGGCGGGGGAAATGAAAAACTGTTTTTT. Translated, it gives CATSRPGGGNEKLFF.

This CDR3 reads CASSLSHQGYNEQFF. CDR3 sequence (DNA): TGTGCCAGCAGTTTAAGTCATCAGGGTTACAATGAGCAGTTCTTC. This chain joins TRBV27 and TRBJ2-1; perhaps TRBD1 as D (5 bases). The CDR3 has 15 residues. Looked up from germline, CDR1 is MNHEY and CDR2 is SMNVEV (reference sequence). V lost 2 bases, J lost 4 bases, and 12 bases lay in between.

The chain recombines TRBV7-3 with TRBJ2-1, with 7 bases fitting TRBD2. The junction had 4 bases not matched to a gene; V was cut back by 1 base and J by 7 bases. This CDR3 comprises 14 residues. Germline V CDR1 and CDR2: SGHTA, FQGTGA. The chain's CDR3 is CASSLMVLANEQFF. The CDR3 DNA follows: TGTGCCAGCAGCTTAATGGTACTAGCGAATGAGCAGTTCTTC.

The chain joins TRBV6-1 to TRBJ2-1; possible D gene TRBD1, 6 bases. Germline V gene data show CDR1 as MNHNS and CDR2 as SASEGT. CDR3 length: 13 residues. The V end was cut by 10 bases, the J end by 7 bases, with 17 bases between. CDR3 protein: CATQDSEWNEQFF. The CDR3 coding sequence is TGTGCCACCCAGGACAGCGAATGGAATGAGCAGTTCTTC.

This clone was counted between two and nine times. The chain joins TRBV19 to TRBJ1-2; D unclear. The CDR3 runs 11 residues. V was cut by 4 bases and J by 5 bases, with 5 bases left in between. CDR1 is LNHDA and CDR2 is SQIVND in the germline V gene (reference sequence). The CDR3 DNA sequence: TGTGCCAGTAGTAGCGGTTATGGCTACACCTTC. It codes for CASSSGYGYTF. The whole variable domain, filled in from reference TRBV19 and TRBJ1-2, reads DGGITQSPKYLFRKEGQNVTLSCEQNLNHDAMYWYRQDPGQGLRLIYYSQIVNDFQKGDIAEGYSVSREKKESFPLTVTSAQKNPTAFYLCASSSGYGYTFGSGTRLTVV.

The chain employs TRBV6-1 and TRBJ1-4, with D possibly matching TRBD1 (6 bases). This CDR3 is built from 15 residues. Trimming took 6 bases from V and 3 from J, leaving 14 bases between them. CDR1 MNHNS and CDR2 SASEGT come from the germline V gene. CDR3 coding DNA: TGTGCCAGCAGCGCGGGGGGGGCTCCTAATGAAAAACTGTTTTTT. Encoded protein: CASSAGGAPNEKLFF.

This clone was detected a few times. CDR3: CASSFRTGNYGYTF. CDR3 DNA sequence: TGTGCCAGCAGTTTCCGGACAGGGAACTATGGCTACACCTTC. This rearrangement joins TRBV28 to TRBJ1-2, with TRBD1 matching 8 bases. Germline loops: CDR1 MDHEN, CDR2 SYDVKM. CDR3 length: 14 amino acids. V lost 3 bases and J lost 2; bases outside the gene matches: 2.

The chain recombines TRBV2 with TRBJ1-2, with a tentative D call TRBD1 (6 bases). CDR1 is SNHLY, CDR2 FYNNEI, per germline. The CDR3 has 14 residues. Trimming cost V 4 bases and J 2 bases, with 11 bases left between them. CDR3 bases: TGTGCCAGCAGTGTAGGGACACTAAACTATGGCTACACCTTC. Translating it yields CASSVGTLNYGYTF.

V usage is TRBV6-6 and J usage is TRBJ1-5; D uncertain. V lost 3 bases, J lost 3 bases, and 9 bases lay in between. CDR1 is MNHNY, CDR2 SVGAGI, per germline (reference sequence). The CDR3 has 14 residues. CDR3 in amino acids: CASSYRENNQPQHF. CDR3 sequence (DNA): TGTGCCAGCAGTTATCGAGAGAACAATCAGCCCCAGCATTTT.

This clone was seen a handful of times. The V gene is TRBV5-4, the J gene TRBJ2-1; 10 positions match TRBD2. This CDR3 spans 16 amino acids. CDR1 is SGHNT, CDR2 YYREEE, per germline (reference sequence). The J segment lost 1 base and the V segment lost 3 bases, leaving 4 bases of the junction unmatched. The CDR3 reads CASSSPSGSSYNEQFF. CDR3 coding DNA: TGTGCCAGCAGCTCACCTAGCGGGAGTTCCTACAATGAGCAGTTCTTC.

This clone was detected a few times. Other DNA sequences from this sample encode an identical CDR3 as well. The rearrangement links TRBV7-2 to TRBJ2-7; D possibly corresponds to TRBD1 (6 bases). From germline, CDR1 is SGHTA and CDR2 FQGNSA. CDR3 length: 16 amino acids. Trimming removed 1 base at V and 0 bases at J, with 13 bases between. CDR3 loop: CASSLGARGSSYEQYF. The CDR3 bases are TGTGCCAGCAGCTTAGGGGCGAGGGGGAGCTCCTACGAGCAGTACTTC.

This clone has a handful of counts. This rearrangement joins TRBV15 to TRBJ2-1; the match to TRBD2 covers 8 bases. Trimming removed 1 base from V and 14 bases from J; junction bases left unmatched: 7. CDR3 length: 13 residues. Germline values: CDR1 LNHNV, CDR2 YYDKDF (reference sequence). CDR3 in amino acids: CATSRGEAGGKFF. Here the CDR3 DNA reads TGTGCCACCAGCAGAGGGGAGGCGGGAGGAAAGTTCTTC.

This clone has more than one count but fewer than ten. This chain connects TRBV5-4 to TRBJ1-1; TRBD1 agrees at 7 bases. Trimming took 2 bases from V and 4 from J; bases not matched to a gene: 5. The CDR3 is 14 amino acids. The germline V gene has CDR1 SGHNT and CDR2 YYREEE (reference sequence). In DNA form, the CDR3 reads TGTGCCAGCAGCTTCAGAGGGGGCGGCACTGAAGCTTTCTTT. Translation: CASSFRGGGTEAFF.

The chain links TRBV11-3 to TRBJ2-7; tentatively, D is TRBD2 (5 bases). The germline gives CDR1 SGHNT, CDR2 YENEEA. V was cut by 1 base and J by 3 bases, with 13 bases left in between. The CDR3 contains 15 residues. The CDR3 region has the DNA TGTGCCAGCAGCTTAGCGTTAGCGTTGGGCTACGAGCAGTACTTC. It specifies CASSLALALGYEQYF.

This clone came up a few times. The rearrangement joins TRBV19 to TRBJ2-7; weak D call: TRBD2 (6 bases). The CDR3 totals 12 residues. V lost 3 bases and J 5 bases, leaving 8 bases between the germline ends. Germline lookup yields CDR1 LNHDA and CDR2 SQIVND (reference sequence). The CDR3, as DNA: TGTGCCAGTAGTATGGCGGGGAACGAGCAGTACTTC. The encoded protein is CASSMAGNEQYF.

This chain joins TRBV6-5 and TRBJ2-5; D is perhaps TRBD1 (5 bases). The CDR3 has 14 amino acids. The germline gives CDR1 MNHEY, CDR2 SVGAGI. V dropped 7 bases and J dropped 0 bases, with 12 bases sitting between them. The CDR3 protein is CASKGRQYQETQYF. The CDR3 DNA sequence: TGTGCCAGCAAGGGTAGACAGTACCAAGAGACCCAGTACTTC.

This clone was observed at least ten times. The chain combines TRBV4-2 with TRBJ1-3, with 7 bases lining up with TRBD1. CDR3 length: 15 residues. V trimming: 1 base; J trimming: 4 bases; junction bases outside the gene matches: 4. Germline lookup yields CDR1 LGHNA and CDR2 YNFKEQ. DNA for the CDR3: TGTGCCAGCAGCCAAGCCACAGGGGAAGGAAACACCATATATTTT. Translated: CASSQATGEGNTIYF.

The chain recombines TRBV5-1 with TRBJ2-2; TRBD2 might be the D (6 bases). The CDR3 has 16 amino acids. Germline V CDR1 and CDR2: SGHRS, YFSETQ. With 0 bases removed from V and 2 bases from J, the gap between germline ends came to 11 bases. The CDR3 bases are TGCGCCAGCAGCTTGGCCTCGGGACTTAACACCGGGGAGCTGTTTTTT. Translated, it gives CASSLASGLNTGELFF.

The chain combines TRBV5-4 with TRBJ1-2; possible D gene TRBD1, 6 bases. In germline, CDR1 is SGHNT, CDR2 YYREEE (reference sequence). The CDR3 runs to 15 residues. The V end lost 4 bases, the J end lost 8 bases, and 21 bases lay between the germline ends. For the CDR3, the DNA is TGTGCCAGCAGCCGGACTATGAGGGGGGAGGGCGGCTACACCTTC. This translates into CASSRTMRGEGGYTF.

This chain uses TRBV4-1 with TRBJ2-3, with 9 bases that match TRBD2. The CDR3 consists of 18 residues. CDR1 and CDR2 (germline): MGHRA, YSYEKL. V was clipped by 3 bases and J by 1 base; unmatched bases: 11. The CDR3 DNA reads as TGCGCCAGCAGCCATTACCTCCCGACTAGCGGCGGCACAGATACGCAGTATTTT. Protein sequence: CASSHYLPTSGGTDTQYF.

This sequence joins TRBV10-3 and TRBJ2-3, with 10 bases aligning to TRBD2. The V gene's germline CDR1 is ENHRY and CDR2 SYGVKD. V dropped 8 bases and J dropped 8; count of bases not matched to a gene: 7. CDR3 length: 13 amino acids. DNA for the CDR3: TGTGCCATCGGGACTAGCGACTACTCTACGCAGTATTTT. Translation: CAIGTSDYSTQYF.

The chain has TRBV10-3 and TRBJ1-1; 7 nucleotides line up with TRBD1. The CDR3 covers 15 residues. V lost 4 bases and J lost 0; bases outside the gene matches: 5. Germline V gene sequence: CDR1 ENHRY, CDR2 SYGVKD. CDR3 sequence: CAISAGGQLNTEAFF. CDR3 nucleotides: TGTGCCATCAGTGCAGGGGGACAGCTGAACACTGAAGCTTTCTTT.

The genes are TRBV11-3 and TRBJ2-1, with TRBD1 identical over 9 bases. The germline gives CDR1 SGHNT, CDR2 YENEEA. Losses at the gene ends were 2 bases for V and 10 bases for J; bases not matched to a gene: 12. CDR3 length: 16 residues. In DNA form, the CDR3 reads TGTGCCAGCAGCTTACTCCCGGGACAGGGTAAGCTGGAGCAGTTCTTC. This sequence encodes CASSLLPGQGKLEQFF.